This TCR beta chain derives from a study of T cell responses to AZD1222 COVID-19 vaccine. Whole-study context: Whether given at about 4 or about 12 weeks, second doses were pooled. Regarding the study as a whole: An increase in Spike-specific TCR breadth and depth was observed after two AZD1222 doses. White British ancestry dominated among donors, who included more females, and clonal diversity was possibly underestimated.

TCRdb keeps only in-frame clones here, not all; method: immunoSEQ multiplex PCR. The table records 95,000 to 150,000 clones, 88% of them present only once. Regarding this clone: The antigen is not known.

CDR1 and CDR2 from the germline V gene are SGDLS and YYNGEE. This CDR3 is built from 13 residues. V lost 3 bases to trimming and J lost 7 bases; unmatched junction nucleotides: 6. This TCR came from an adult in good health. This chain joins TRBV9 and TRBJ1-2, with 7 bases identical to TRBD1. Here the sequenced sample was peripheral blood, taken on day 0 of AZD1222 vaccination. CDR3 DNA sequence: TGTGCCAGCAGCGCACAGGGGTGGGGTGGCTACACCTTC. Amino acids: CASSAQGWGGYTF.